This T cell receptor (beta chain) was profiled in a study of blood T cell repertoires in COVID-19. Turning to the study itself: There were acute and convalescent COVID-19 samples, and they came from the United States, Italy and Spain. T cells, B-cell-depleted T cells, or PBMCs supplied cDNA or gDNA.

Study processing details: Reference gene primers were amplified, and this amplification served to estimate nucleated cell counts. Clones were sequenced by immunoSEQ multiplex PCR, and TCRdb holds only the in-frame ones, with some missing. The D gene and trimming were derived from the DNA, and the V and J assignments and clone size from that table. The repertoire holds about 280,000 clones, with approximately 88% as singletons. The source of this sequence is a man between 18 and 35 years old with active or convalescent COVID-19. Sequencing was carried out using peripheral blood.

CDR3 nucleotides: TGTGCCAGCAGCTTTCCAGGGCCCAGCGGGGAGCAGTTCTTC. Protein product: CASSFPGPSGEQFF. The chain employs TRBV7-9 and TRBJ2-1; possible D gene TRBD2, 6 bases. Trimming took 3 bases from V and 10 from J, leaving 16 bases between them. CDR1 and CDR2 from the germline V gene are SEHNR and FQNEAQ (reference sequence). The CDR3 totals 14 residues. The whole variable domain, filled in from reference TRBV7-9 and TRBJ2-1, reads DTGVSQNPRHKITKRGQNVTFRCDPISEHNRLYWYRQTLGQGPEFLTYFQNEAQLEKSRLLSDRFSAERPKGSFSTLEIQRTEQGDSAMYLCASSFPGPSGEQFFGPGTRLTVL.